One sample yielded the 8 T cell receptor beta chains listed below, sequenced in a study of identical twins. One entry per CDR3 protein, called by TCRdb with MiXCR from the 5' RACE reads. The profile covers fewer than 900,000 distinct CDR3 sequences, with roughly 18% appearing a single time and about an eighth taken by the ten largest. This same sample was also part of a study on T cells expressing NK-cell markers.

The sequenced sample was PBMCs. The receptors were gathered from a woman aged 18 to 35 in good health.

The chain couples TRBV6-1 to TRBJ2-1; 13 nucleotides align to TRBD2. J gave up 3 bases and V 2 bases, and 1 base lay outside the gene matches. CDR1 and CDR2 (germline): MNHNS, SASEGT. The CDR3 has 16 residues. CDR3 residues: CASSERLAGGYNEQFF. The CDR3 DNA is TGTGCCAGCAGTGAAAGACTAGCGGGAGGCTACAATGAGCAGTTCTTC.

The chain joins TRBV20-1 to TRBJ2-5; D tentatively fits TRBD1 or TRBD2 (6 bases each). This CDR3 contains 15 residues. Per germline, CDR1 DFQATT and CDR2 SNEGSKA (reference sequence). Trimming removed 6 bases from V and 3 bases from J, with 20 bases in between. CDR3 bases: TGCAGTGCACGACGTGGGGGGCGGCTGGAAGAGACCCAGTACTTC. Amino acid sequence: CSARRGGRLEETQYF.

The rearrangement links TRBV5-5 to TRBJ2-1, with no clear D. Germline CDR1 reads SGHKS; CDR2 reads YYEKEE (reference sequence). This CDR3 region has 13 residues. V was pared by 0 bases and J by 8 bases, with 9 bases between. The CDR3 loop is CASSLGPTHEQFF. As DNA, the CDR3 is TGTGCCAGCAGCTTGGGTCCCACGCATGAGCAGTTCTTC.

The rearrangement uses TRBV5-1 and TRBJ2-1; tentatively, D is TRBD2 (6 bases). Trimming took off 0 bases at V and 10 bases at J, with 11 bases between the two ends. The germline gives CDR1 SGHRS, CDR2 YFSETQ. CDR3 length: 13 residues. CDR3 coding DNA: TGCGCCAGCAGCTTGGCTGCCGGGGGAGAGCAGTTCTTC. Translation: CASSLAAGGEQFF.

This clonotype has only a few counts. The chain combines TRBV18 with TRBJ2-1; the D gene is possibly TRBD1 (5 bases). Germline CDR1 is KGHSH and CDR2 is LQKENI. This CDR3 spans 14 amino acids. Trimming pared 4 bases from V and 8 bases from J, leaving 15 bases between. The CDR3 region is CASSLGTQGDEQFF. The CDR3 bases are TGTGCCAGCTCACTTGGCACTCAGGGCGATGAGCAGTTCTTC.

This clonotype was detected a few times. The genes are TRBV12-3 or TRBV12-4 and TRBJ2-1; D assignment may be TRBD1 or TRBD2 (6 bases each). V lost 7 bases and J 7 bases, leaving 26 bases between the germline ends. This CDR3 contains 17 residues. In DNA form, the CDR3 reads TGTGCCAGCACCCTGAGGGGGGCGGTTACAATTTCGAATGAGCAGTTCTTC. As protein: CASTLRGAVTISNEQFF.

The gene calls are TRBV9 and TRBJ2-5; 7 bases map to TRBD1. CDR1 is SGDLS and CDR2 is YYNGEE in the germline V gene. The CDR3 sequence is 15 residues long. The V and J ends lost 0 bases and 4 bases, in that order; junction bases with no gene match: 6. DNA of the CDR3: TGTGCCAGCAGCGTAGGAGGGGGCCTCTCAGAGACCCAGTACTTC. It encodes CASSVGGGLSETQYF.

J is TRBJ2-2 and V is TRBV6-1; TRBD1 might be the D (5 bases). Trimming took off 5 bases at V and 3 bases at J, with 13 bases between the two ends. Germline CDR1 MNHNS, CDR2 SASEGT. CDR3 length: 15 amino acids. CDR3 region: CASSIGQGYTGELFF. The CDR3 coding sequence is TGTGCCAGCAGTATAGGCCAGGGTTACACCGGGGAGCTGTTTTTT.